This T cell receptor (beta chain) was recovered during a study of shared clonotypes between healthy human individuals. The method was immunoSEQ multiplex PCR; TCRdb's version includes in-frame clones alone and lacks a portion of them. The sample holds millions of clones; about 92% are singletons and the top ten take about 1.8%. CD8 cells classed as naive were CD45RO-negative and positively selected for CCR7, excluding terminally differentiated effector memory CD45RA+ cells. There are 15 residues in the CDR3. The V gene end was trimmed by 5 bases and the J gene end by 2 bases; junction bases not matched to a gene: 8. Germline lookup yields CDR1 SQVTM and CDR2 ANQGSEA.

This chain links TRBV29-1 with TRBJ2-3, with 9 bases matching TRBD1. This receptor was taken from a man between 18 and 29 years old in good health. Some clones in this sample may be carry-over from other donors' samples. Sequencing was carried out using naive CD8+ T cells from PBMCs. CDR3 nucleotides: TGCAGCGTTACTGAACAGGGGGCAATCACAGATACGCAGTATTTT. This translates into CSVTEQGAITDTQYF.